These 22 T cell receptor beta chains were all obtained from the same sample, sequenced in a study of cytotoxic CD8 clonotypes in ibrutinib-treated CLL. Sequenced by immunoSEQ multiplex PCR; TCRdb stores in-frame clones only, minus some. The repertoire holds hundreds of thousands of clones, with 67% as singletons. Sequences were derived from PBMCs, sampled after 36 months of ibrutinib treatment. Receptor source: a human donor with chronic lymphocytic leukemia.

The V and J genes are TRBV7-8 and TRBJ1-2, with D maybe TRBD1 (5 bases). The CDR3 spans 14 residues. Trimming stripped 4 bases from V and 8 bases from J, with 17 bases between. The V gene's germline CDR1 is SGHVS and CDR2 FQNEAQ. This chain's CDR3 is CASSSLAGSRGYTF. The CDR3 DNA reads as TGTGCCAGCAGCTCACTAGCAGGGAGCCGCGGCTACACCTTC.

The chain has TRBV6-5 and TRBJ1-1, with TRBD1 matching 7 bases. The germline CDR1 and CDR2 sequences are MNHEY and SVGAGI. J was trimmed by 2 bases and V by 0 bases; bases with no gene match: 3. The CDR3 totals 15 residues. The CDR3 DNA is TGTGCCAGCAGTTACTCGAGGGACAGCAACACTGAAGCTTTCTTT. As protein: CASSYSRDSNTEAFF.

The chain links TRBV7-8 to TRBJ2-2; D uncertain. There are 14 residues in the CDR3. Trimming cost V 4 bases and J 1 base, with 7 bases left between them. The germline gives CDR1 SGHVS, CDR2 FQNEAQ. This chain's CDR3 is CASSSTMNTGELFF. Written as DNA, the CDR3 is TGTGCCAGCAGCTCCACGATGAACACCGGGGAGCTGTTTTTT.

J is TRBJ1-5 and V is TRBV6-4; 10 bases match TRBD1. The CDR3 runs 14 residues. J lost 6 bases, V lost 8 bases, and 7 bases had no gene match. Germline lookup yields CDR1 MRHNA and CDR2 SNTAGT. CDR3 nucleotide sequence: TGTGCCAGCCGGGGACAGGGGACGGGTCAGCCCCAGCATTTT. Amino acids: CASRGQGTGQPQHF.

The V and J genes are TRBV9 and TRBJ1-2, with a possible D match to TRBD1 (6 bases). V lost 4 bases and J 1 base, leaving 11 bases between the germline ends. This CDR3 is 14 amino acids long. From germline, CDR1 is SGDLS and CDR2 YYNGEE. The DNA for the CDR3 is TGTGCCAGCAGCCGACAGGACCTTAACTATGGCTACACCTTC. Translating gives CASSRQDLNYGYTF.

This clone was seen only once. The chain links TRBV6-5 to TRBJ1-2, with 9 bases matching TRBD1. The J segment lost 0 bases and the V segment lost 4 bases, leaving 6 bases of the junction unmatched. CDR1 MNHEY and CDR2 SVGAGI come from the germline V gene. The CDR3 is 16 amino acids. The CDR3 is CASSFTGGLANYGYTF. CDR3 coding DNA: TGTGCCAGCAGTTTCACAGGGGGCTTGGCTAACTATGGCTACACCTTC.

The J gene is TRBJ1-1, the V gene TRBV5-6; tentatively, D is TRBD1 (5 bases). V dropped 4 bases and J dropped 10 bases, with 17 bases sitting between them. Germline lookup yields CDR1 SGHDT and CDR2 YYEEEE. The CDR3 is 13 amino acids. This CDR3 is CASSGTGPRPAFF. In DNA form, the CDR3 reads TGTGCCAGCAGCGGAACGGGACCCCGCCCAGCTTTCTTT. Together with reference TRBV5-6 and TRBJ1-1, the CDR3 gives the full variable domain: DAGVTQSPTHLIKTRGQQVTLRCSPKSGHDTVSWYQQALGQGPQFIFQYYEEEERQRGNFPDRFSGHQFPNYSSELNVNALLLGDSALYLCASSGTGPRPAFFGQGTRLTVV.

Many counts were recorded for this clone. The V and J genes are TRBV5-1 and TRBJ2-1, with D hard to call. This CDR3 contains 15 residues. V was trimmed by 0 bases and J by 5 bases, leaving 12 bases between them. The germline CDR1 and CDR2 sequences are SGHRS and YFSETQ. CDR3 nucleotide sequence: TGCGCCAGCAGCTTGGAGGGAAACCCCCACAATGAGCAGTTCTTC. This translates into CASSLEGNPHNEQFF.

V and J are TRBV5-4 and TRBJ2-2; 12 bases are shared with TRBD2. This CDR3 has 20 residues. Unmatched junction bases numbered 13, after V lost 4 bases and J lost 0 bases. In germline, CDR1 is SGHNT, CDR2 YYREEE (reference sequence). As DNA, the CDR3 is TGTGCCAGCAGCCCCGATGTGCGGACTAGCGGGACCTCGAACACCGGGGAGCTGTTTTTT. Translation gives CASSPDVRTSGTSNTGELFF.

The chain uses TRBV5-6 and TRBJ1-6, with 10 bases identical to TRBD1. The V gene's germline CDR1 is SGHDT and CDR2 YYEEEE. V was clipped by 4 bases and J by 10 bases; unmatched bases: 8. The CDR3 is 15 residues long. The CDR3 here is CASSGWLGQGSPLHF. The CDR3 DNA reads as TGTGCCAGCAGCGGCTGGCTGGGACAGGGGTCACCCCTCCACTTT. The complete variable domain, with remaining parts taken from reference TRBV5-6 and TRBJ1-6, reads DAGVTQSPTHLIKTRGQQVTLRCSPKSGHDTVSWYQQALGQGPQFIFQYYEEEERQRGNFPDRFSGHQFPNYSSELNVNALLLGDSALYLCASSGWLGQGSPLHFGNGTRLTVT.

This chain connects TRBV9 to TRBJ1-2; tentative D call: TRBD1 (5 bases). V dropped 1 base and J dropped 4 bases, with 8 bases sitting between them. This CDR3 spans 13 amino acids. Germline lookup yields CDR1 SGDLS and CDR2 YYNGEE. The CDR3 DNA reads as TGTGCCAGCAGCGTATCCGGGGGCTATGGCTACACCTTC. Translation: CASSVSGGYGYTF.

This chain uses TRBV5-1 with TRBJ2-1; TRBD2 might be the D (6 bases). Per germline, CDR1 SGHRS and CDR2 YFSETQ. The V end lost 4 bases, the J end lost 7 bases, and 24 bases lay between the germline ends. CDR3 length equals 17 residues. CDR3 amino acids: CASSRDSYSSRRNEQFF. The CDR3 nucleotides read TGCGCCAGCAGCCGGGACTCTTATTCCAGCCGGCGAAATGAGCAGTTCTTC.

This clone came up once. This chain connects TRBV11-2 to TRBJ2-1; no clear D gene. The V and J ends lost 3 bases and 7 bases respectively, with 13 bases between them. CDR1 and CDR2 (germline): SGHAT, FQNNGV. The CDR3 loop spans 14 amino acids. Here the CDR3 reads CASSFGLLGNEQFF. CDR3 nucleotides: TGTGCCAGCAGCTTCGGTTTGTTGGGTAATGAGCAGTTCTTC.

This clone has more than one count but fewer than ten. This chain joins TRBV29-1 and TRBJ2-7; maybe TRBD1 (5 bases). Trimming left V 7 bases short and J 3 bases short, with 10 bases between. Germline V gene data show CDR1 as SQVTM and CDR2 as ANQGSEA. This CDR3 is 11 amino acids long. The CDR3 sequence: CSGGQGYEQYF. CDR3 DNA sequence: TGCAGCGGGGGTCAGGGCTACGAGCAGTACTTC.

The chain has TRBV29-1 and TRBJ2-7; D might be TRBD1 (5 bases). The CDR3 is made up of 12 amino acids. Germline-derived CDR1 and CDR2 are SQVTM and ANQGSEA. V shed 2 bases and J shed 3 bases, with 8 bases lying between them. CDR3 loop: CSVESQGYEQYF. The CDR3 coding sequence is TGCAGCGTTGAATCCCAGGGCTACGAGCAGTACTTC.

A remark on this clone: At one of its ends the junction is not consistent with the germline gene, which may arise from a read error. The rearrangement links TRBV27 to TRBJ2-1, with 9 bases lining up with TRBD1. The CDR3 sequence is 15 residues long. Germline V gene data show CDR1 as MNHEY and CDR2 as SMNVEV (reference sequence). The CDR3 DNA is TGTGCCAGCAAAAAACAGGGGGCACCCTACGATGAGCAGTTCTTC. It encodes CASKKQGAPYDEQFF.

This CDR3 reads CASSTGTGGSYTF. The DNA of the CDR3 is TGTGCCAGCTCAACCGGGACAGGGGGCAGCTACACCTTC. V and J are TRBV18 and TRBJ1-2, with TRBD1 matching 12 bases. In germline, CDR1 is KGHSH, CDR2 LQKENI. CDR3 length: 13 residues. V lost 5 bases, J lost 9 bases, and 4 bases stayed unmatched.

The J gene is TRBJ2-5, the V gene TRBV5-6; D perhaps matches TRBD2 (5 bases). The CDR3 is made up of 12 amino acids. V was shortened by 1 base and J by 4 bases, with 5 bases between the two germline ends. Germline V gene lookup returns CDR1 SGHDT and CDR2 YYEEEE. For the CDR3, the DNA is TGTGCCAGCAGCTTGCGGGGAGAGACCCAGTACTTC. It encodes CASSLRGETQYF.

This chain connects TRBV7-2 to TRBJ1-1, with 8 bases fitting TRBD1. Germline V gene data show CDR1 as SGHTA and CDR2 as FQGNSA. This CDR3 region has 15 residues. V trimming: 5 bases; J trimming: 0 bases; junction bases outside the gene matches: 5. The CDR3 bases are TGTGCCAGCAGCCCAAACAGGGGGATGAACACTGAAGCTTTCTTT. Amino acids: CASSPNRGMNTEAFF. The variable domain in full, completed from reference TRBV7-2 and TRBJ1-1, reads GAGVSQSPSNKVTEKGKDVELRCDPISGHTALYWYRQSLGQGLEFLIYFQGNSAPDKSGLPSDRFSAERTGGSVSTLTIQRTQQEDSAVYLCASSPNRGMNTEAFFGQGTRLTVV.

The CDR3 region is CASGQGARGYTF. DNA of the CDR3: TGTGCCAGCGGACAGGGGGCGCGTGGCTACACCTTC. The J gene is TRBJ1-2, the V gene TRBV28, with TRBD1 matching 11 bases. The CDR3 totals 12 residues. Germline-derived CDR1 and CDR2 are MDHEN and SYDVKM. Trimming at V came to 8 bases and at J to 7 bases, leaving 3 bases not matched to a gene.

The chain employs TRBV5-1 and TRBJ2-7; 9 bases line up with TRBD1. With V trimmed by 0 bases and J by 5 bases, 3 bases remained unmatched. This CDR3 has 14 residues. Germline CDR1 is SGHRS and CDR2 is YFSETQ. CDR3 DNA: TGCGCCAGCAGCTTGGACAGGGGGCATGACGAGCAGTACTTC. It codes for CASSLDRGHDEQYF.

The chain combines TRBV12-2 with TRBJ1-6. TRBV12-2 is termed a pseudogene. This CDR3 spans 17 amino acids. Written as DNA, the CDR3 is TGTGCAAGTCGTCCAACTCAACCCGGGACGGATGATTCACCCCTCCACTTT. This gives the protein CASRPTQPGTDDSPLHF.